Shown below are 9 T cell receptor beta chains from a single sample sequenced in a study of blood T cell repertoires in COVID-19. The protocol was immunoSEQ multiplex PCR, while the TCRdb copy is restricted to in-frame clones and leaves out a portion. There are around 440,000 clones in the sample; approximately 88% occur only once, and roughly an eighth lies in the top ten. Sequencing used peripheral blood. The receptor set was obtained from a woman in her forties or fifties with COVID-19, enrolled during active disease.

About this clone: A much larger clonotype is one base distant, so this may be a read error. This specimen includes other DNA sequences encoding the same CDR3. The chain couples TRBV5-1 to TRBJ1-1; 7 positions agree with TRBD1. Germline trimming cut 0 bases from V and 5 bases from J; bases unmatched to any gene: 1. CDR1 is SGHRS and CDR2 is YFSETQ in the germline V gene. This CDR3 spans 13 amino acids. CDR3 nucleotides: TGCGCCAGCAGCTTGGGCAGGGGGACTGAAGCTTTCTTT. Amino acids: CASSLGRGTEAFF.

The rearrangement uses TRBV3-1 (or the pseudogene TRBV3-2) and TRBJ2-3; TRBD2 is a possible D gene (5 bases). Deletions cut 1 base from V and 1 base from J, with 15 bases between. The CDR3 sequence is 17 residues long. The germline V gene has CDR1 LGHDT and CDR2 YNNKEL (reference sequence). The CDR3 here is CASSQGTSRGGTDTQYF. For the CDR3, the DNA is TGTGCCAGCAGCCAAGGGACGAGTCGGGGAGGCACAGATACGCAGTATTTT.

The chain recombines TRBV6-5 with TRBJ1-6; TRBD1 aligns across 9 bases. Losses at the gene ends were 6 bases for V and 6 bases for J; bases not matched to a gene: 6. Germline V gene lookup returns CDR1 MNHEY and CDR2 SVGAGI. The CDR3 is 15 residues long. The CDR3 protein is CASRGGTGINSPLHF. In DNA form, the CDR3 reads TGTGCCAGCAGAGGAGGGACAGGGATTAATTCACCCCTCCACTTT.

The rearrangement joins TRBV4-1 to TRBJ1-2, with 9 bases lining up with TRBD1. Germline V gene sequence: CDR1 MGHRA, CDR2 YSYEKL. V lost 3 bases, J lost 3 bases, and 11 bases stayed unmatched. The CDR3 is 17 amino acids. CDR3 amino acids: CASSQPATGGADYGYTF. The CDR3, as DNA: TGCGCCAGCAGCCAGCCTGCTACAGGGGGCGCGGACTATGGCTACACCTTC.

CDR3 sequence reads: CASSVGAGGGIYEQYF. The CDR3 DNA is TGTGCCAGCAGCGTAGGGGCAGGGGGCGGGATATACGAGCAGTACTTC. The chain recombines TRBV9 with TRBJ2-7; 8 bases are shared with TRBD1. The germline V gene encodes CDR1 SGDLS and CDR2 YYNGEE. V was clipped by 0 bases and J by 4 bases; unmatched bases: 9. The CDR3 is 16 residues long. Full variable domain (rest looked up from reference TRBV9 and TRBJ2-7): DSGVTQTPKHLITATGQRVTLRCSPRSGDLSVYWYQQSLDQGLQFLIQYYNGEERAKGNILERFSAQQFPDLHSELNLSSLELGDSALYFCASSVGAGGGIYEQYFGPGTRLTVT.

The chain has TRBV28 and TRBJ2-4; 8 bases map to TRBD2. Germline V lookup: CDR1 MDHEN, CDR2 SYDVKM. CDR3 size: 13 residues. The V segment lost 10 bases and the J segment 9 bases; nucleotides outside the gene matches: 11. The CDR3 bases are TGTGCCACCAATGGCGGGGGGCTCGTCATTCAGTACTTC. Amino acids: CATNGGGLVIQYF.

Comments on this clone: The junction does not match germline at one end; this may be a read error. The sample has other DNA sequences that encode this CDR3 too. CDR3 nucleotides: TGTGCCAGCAGTTCCCCGGGACAGGGAGACTACGGCTACACCTTC. Its translation is CASSSPGQGDYGYTF. The chain is built from TRBV6-2 or TRBV6-3 and TRBJ1-2; 9 bases are shared with TRBD1. This CDR3 has 15 amino acids. Germline values: CDR1 MNHEY, CDR2 SVGEGT.

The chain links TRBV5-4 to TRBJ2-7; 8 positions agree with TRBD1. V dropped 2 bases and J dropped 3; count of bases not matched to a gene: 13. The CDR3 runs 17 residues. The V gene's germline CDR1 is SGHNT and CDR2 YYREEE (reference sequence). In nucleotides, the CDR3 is TGTGCCAGCAGCTTCCGGTCGGCCGGACAGGGTGGCTACGAGCAGTACTTC. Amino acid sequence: CASSFRSAGQGGYEQYF.

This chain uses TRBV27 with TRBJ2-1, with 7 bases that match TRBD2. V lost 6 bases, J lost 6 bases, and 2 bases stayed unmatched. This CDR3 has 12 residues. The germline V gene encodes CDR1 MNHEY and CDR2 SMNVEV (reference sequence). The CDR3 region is CASSGLVNEQFF. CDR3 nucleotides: TGTGCCAGCAGCGGACTAGTCAATGAGCAGTTCTTC.